This TCR beta chain was identified in a study of blood T cell repertoires in COVID-19. Study at large: COVID-19 samples collected from the United States, Italy and Spain covered acute and convalescent phases. T cells, B-cell-depleted T cells, or PBMCs provided the cDNA or gDNA that served as material.

The repertoire was sequenced with immunoSEQ multiplex PCR; TCRdb's copy has only in-frame clones and lacks some. The sample has 150,000 to 200,000 clones, approximately 83% seen once. V trimming: 6 bases; J trimming: 8 bases; junction bases outside the gene matches: 4. CDR1 is SGDLS, CDR2 YYNGEE, per germline. The length of the CDR3 is 12 residues. The J gene is TRBJ1-2, the V gene TRBV9, with 10 bases fitting TRBD1. Sequenced: peripheral blood. The TCR comes from a man in his 60s with acute or convalescent COVID-19. For the CDR3, the DNA is TGTGCCAGCACCCGGACAGGGGGAGGCTACACCTTC. This encodes CASTRTGGGYTF.